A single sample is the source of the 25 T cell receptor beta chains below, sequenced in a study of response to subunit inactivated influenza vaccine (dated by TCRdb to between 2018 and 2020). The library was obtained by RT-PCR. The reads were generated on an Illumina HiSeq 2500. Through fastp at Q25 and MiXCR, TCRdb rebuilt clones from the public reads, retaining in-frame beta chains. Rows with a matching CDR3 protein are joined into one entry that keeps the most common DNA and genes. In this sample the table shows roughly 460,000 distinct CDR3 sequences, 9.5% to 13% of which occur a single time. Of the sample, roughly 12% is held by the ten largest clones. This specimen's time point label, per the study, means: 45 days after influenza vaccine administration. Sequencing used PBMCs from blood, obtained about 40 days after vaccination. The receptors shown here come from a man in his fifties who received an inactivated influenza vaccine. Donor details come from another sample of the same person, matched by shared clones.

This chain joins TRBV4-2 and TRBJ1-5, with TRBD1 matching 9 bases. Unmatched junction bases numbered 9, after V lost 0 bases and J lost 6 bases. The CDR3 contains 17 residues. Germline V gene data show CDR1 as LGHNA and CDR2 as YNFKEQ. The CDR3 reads CASSQEPRSTGGQPQHF. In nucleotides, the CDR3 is TGTGCCAGCAGCCAAGAACCCCGTTCGACAGGGGGTCAGCCCCAGCATTTT.

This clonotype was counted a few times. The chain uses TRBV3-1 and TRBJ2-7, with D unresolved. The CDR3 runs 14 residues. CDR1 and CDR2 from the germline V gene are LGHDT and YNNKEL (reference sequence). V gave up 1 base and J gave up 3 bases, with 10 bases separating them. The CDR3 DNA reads TGTGCCAGCAGCCAAGGGCCTTCCCGCTACGAGCAGTACTTC. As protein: CASSQGPSRYEQYF.

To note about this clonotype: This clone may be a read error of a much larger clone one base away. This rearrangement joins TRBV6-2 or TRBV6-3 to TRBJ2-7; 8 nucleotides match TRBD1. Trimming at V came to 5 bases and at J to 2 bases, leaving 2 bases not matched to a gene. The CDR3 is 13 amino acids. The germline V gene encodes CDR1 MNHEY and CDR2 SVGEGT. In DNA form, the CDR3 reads TGTGCCAGCAGTGCGGGACAGGCCTACGAGCAGTACTTC. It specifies CASSAGQAYEQYF.

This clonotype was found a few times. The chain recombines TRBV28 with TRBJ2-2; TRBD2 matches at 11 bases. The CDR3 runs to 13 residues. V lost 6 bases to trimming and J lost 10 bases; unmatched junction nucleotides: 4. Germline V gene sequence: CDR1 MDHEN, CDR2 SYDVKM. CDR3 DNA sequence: TGTGCCAGCAGGATAGCGGGAGGGGAGGAGCTGTTTTTT. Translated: CASRIAGGEELFF.

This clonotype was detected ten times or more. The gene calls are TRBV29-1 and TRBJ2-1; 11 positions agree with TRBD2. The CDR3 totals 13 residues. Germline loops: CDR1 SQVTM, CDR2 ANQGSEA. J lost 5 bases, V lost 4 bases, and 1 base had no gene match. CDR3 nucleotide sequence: TGCAGCGTTGTTAGCGGGGGGGACAATGAGCAGTTCTTC. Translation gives CSVVSGGDNEQFF.

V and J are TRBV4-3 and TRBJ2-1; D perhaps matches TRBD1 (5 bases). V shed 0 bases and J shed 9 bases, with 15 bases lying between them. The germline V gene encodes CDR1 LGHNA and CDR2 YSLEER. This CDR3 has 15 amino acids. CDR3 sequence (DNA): TGCGCCAGCAGCCAAGATAGGTACAGTACAGGTGAGCAGTTCTTC. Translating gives CASSQDRYSTGEQFF.

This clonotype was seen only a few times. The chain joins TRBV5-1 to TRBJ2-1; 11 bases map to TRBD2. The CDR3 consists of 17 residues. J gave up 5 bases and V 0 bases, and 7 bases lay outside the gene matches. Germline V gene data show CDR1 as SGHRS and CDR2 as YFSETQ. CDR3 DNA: TGCGCCAGCAGCTTGGTTAGTAGCGGGGGGGCTGACAATGAGCAGTTCTTC. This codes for CASSLVSSGGADNEQFF.

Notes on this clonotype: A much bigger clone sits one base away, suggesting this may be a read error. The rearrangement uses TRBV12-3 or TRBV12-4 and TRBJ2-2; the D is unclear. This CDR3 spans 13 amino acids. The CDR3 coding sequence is TGTGCCAGCATGGGAAGGAACACCAGGGAGCTGTTTTTT. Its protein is CASMGRNTRELFF.

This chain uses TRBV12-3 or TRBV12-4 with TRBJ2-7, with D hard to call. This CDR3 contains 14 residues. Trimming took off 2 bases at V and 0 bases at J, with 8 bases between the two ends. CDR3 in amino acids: CASSLQQNSYEQYF. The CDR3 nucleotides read TGTGCCAGCAGTTTACAACAGAACTCCTACGAGCAGTACTTC.

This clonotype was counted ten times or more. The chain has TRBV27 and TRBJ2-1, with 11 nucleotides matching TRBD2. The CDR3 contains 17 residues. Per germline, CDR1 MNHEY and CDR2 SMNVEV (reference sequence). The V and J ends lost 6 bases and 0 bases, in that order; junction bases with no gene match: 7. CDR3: CASRPTSGIPSYNEQFF. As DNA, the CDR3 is TGTGCCAGCAGGCCGACTAGCGGGATTCCCTCCTACAATGAGCAGTTCTTC.

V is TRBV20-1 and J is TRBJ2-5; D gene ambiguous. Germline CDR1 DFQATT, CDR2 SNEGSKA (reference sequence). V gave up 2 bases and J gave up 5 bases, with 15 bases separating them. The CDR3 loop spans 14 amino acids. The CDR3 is CSARLAETKETQYF. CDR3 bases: TGCAGTGCTAGATTGGCCGAGACAAAGGAGACCCAGTACTTC.

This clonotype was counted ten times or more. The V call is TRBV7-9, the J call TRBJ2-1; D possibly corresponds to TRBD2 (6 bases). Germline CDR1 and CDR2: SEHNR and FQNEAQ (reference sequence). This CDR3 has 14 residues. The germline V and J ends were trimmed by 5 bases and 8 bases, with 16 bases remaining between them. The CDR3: CASSHRGSVHEQFF. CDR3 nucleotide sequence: TGTGCCAGCAGCCACCGGGGGTCCGTACATGAGCAGTTCTTC.

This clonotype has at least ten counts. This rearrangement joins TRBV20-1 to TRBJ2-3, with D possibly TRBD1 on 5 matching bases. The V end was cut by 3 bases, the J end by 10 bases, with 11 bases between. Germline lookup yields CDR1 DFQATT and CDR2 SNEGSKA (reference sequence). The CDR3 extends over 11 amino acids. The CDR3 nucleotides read TGCAGTGCTAGGGGGCATGCGGCGCAGTATTTT. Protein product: CSARGHAAQYF.

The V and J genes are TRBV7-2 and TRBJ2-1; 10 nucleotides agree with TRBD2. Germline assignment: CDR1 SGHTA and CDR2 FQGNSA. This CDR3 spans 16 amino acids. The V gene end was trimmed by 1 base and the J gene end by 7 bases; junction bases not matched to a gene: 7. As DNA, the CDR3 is TGTGCCAGCAGCTTAGAGCTAGCGGGGGAGTGGAATGAGCAGTTCTTC. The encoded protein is CASSLELAGEWNEQFF.

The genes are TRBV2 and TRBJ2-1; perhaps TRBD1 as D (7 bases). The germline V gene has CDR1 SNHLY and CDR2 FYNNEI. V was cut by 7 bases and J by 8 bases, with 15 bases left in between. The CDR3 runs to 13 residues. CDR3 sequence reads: CASKSGGSYEQFF. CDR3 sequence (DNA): TGTGCCAGCAAATCAGGGGGGAGCTATGAGCAGTTCTTC.

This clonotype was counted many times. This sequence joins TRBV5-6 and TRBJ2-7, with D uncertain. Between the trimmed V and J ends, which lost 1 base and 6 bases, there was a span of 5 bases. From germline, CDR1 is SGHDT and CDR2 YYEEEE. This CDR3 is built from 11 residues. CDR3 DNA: TGTGCCAGCAGCTTGTTAGCCGAGCAGTACTTC. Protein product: CASSLLAEQYF. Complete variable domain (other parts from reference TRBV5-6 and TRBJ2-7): DAGVTQSPTHLIKTRGQQVTLRCSPKSGHDTVSWYQQALGQGPQFIFQYYEEEERQRGNFPDRFSGHQFPNYSSELNVNALLLGDSALYLCASSLLAEQYFGPGTRLTVT.

The DNA for the CDR3 is TGTGCCAGCAGCCAAGTGGCAGGGGCCTTCTACGAGCAGTACTTC. It is translated as CASSQVAGAFYEQYF. This rearrangement joins TRBV3-1 to TRBJ2-7, with D perhaps matching TRBD1 (6 bases). Trimming left V 1 base short and J 3 bases short, with 13 bases between. Germline V lookup: CDR1 LGHDT, CDR2 YNNKEL (reference sequence). CDR3 length: 15 amino acids.

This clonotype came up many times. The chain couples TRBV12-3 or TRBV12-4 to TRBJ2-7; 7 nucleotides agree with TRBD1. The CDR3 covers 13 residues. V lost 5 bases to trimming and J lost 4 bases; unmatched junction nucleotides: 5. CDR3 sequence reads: CASSPGQQYEQYF. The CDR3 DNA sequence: TGTGCCAGCAGTCCGGGACAGCAATACGAGCAGTACTTC.

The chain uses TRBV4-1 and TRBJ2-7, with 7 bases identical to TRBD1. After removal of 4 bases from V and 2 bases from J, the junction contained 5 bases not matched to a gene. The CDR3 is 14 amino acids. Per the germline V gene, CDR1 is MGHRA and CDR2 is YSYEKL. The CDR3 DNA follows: TGCGCCAGCAGCCCTTTGACAGGGCCCTACGAGCAGTACTTC. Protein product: CASSPLTGPYEQYF.

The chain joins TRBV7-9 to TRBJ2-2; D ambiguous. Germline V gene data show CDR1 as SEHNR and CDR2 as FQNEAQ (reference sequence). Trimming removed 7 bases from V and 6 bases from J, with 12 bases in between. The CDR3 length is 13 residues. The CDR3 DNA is TGTGCCAGCACTCCAGTCTCGGCCGGGGAGCTGTTTTTT. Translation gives CASTPVSAGELFF.

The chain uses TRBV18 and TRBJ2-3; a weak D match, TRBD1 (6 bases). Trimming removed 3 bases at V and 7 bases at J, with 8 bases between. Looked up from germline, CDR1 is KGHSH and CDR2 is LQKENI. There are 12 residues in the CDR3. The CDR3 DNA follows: TGTGCCAGCTCACCCGGACAGAATACGCAGTATTTT. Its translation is CASSPGQNTQYF. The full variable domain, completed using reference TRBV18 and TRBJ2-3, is NAGVMQNPRHLVRRRGQEARLRCSPMKGHSHVYWYRQLPEEGLKFMVYLQKENIIDESGMPKERFSAEFPKEGPSILRIQQVVRGDSAAYFCASSPGQNTQYFGPGTRLTVL.

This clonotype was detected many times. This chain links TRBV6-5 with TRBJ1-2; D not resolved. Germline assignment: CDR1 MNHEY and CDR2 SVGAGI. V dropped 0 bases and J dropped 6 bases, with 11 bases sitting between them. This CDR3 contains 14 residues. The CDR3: CASSYSVAGNGYTF. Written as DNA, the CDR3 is TGTGCCAGCAGTTACTCAGTGGCGGGAAATGGCTACACCTTC.

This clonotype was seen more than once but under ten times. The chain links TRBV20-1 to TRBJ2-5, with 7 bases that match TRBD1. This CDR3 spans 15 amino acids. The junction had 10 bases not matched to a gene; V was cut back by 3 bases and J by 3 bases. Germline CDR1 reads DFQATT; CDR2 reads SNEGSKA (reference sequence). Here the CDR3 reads CSARGQFGYKETQYF. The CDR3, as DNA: TGCAGTGCTAGGGGACAGTTTGGTTATAAAGAGACCCAGTACTTC.

Here the CDR3 reads CASSVLRGSGQAGEQFF. Here the CDR3 DNA reads TGTGCCAGCAGTGTCCTCAGGGGTAGCGGCCAGGCGGGTGAGCAGTTCTTC. The chain couples TRBV2 to TRBJ2-1; D is tentatively TRBD1 or TRBD2 (6 bases each). Trimming took 4 bases from V and 9 from J, leaving 25 bases between them. Per the germline V gene, CDR1 is SNHLY and CDR2 is FYNNEI. This CDR3 spans 17 amino acids.

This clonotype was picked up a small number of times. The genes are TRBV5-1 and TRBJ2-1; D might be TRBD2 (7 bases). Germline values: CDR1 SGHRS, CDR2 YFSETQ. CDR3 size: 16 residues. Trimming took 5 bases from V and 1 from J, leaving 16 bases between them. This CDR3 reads CASSLGGRMSYNEQFF. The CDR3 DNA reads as TGCGCCAGCAGTCTGGGGGGGCGGATGTCCTACAATGAGCAGTTCTTC.